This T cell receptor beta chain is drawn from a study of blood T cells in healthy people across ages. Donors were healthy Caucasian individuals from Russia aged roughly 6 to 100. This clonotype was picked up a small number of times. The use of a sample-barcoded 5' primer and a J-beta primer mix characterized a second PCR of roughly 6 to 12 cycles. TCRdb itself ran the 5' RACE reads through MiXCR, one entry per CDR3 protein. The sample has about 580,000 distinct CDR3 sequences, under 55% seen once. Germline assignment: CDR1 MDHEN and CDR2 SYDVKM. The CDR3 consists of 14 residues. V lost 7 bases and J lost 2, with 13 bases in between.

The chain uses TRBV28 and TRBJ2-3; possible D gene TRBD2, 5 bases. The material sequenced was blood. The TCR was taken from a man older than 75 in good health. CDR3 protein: CASMLERITDTQYF. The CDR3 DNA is TGTGCCAGCATGTTGGAGCGGATCACAGATACGCAGTATTTT. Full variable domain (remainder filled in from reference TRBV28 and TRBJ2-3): DVKVTQSSRYLVKRTGEKVFLECVQDMDHENMFWYRQDPGLGLRLIYFSYDVKMKEKGDIPEGYSVSREKKERFSLILESASTNQTSMYLCASMLERITDTQYFGPGTRLTVL.